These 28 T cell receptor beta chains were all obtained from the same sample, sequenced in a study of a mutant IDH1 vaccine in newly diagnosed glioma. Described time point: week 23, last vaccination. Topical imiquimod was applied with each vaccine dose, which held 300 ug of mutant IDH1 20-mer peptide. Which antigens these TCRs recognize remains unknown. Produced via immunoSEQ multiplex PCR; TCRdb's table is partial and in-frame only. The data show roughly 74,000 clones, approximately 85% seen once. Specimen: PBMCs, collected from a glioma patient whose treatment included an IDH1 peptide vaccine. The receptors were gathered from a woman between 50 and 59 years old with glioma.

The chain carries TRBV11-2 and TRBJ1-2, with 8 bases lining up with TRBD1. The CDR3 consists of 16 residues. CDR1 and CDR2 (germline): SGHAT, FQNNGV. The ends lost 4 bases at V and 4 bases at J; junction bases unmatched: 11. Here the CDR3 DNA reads TGTGCCAGCAGCTCTTCATACGTGGACAGGGCCTATGGCTACACCTTC. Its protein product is CASSSSYVDRAYGYTF.

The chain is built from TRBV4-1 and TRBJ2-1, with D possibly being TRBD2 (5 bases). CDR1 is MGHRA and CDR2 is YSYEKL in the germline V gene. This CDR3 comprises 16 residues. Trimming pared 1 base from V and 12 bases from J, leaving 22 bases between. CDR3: CASSQAGGLTIGGQFF. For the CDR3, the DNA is TGCGCCAGCAGCCAAGCCGGCGGGCTCACCATTGGTGGGCAGTTCTTC.

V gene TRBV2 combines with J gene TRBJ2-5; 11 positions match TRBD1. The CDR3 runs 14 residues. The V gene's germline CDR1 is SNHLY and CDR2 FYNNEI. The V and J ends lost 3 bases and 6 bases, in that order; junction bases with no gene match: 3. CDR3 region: CASSEGTGGKTQYF. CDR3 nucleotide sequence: TGTGCCAGCAGTGAGGGGACAGGGGGAAAGACCCAGTACTTC.

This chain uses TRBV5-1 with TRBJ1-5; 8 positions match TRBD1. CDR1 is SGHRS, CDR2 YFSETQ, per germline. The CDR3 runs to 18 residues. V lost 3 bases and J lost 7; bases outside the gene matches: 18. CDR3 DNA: TGCGCCAGCAGCTCTTCAAAGAAAGAGGACAGGGCGGAACAGCCCCAGCATTTT. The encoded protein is CASSSSKKEDRAEQPQHF.

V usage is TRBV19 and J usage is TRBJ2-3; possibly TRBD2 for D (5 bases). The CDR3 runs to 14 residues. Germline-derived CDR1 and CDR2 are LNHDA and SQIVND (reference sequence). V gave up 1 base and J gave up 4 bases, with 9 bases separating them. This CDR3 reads CASSIGGRPDTQYF. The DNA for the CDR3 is TGTGCCAGTAGTATAGGAGGGAGACCAGATACGCAGTATTTT.

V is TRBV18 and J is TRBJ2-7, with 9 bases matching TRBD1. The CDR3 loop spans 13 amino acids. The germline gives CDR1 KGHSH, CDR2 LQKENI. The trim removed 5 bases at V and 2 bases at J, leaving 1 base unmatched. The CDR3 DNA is TGTGCCAGCTCAACAGGGGGCCCCTACGAGCAGTACTTC. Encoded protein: CASSTGGPYEQYF.

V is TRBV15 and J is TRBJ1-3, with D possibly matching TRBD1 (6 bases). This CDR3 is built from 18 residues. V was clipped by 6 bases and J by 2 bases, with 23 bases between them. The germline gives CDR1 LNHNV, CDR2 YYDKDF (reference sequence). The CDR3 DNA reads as TGTGCCACCAGAGAGGGACAACAGACCCATTGGGCTGGAAACACCATATATTTT. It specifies CATREGQQTHWAGNTIYF.

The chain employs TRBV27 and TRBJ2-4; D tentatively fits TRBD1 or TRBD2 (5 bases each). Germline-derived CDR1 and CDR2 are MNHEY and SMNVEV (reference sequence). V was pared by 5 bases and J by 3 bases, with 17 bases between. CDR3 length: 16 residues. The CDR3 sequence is CASSPPRGTGKNIQYF. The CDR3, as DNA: TGTGCCAGCAGTCCTCCGAGGGGTACGGGCAAAAACATTCAGTACTTC.

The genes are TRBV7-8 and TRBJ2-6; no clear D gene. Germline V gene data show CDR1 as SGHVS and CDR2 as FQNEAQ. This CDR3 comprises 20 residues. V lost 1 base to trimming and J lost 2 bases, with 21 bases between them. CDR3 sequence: CASSLVGVVAGLAGANVLTF. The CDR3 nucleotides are TGTGCCAGCAGCTTAGTAGGAGTGGTAGCTGGTCTCGCTGGGGCCAACGTCCTGACTTTC.

CDR3 loop: CASSFPSSGTSGRERNEQFF. The CDR3 nucleotides read TGTGCCAGCAGCTTCCCCTCATCCGGGACTAGCGGGAGGGAACGTAATGAGCAGTTCTTC. The chain couples TRBV7-8 to TRBJ2-1; 16 nucleotides line up with TRBD2. This CDR3 contains 20 residues. Germline V gives CDR1 SGHVS, CDR2 FQNEAQ. Trimming took 3 bases from V and 7 from J; bases not matched to a gene: 15.

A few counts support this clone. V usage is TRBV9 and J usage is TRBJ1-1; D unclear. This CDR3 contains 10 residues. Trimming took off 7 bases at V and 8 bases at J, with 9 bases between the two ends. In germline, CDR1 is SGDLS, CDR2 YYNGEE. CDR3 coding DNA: TGTGCCAGCGTTACACCCGAAGCTTTCTTT. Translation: CASVTPEAFF.

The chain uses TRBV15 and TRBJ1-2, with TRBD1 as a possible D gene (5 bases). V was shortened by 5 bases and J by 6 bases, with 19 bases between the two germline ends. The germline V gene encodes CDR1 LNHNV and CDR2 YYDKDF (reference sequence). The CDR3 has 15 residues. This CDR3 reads CATSSPRQGGDGYTF. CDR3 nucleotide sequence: TGTGCCACCAGCTCCCCCCGGCAGGGAGGGGATGGCTACACCTTC.

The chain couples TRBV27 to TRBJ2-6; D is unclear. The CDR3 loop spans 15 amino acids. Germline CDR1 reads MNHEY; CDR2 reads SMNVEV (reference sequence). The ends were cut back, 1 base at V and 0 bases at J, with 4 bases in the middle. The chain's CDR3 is CASSLLASGANVLTF. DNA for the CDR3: TGTGCCAGCAGTTTATTAGCCTCTGGGGCCAACGTCCTGACTTTC.

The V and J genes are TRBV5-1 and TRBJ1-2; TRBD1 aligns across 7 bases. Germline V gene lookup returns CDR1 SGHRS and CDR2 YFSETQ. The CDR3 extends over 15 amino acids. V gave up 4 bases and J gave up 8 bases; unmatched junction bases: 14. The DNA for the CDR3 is TGCGCCAGCAGCCGGGGGATTCGACAGGGTGGGGGCTACACCTTC. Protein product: CASSRGIRQGGGYTF.

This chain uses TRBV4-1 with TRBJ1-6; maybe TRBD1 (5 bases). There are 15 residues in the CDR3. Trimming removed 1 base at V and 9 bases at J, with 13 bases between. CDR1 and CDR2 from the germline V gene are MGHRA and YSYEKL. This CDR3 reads CASSQGDRRVSPLHF. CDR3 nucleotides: TGCGCCAGCAGCCAAGGGGACCGACGGGTTTCACCCCTCCACTTT.

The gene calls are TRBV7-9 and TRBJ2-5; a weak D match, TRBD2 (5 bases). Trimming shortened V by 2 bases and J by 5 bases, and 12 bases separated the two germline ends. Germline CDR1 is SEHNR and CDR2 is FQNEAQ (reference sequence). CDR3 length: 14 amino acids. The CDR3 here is CASSLTGWMETQYF. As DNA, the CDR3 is TGTGCCAGCAGCTTAACGGGGTGGATGGAGACCCAGTACTTC.

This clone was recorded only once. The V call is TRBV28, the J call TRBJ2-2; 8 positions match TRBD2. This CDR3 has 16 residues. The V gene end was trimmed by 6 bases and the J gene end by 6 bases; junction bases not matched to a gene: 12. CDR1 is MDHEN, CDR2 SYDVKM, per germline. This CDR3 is CASSPGGAGEAGELFF. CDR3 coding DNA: TGTGCCAGCAGCCCCGGGGGGGCGGGAGAAGCCGGGGAGCTGTTTTTT.

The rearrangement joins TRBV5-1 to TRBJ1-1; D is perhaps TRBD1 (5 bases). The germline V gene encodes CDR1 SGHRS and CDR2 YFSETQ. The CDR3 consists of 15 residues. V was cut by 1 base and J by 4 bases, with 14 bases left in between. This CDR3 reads CASSLLPGGSTEAFF. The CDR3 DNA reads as TGCGCCAGCAGCTTGCTTCCGGGGGGAAGCACTGAAGCTTTCTTT.

This chain's CDR3 is CASNLWGGRSYEQYF. In nucleotides, the CDR3 is TGTGCCAGCAACCTATGGGGGGGGCGGAGCTACGAGCAGTACTTC. The genes are TRBV28 and TRBJ2-7; perhaps TRBD2 as D (7 bases). Looked up from germline, CDR1 is MDHEN and CDR2 is SYDVKM. The CDR3 covers 15 residues. V lost 7 bases and J lost 3, with 19 bases in between.

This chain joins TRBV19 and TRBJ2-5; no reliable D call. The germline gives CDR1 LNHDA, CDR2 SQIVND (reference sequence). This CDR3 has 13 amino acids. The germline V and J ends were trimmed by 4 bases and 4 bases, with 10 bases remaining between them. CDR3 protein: CASSTRTRETQYF. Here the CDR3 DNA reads TGTGCCAGTAGTACTAGGACGAGAGAGACCCAGTACTTC. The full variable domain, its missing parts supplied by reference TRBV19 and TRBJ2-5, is DGGITQSPKYLFRKEGQNVTLSCEQNLNHDAMYWYRQDPGQGLRLIYYSQIVNDFQKGDIAEGYSVSREKKESFPLTVTSAQKNPTAFYLCASSTRTRETQYFGPGTRLLVL.

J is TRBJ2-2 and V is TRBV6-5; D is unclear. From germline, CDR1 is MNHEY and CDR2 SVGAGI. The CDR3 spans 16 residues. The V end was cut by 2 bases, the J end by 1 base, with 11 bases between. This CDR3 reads CASSYTSGQNTGELFF. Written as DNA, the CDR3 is TGTGCCAGCAGTTACACTTCTGGGCAGAACACCGGGGAGCTGTTTTTT.

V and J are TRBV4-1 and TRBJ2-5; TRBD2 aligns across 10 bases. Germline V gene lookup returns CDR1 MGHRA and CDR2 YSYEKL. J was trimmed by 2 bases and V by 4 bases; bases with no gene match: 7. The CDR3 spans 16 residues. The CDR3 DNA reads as TGCGCCAGCAGCCTATCCCCGACTAGCGGGCAAGAGACCCAGTACTTC. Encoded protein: CASSLSPTSGQETQYF.

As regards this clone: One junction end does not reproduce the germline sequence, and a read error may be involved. CDR3 DNA sequence: TGTGCCAGCAGCTGGGACAGCTATAATTCACCCCTCTACTTT. Protein product: CASSWDSYNSPLYF. The chain has TRBV6-1 and TRBJ1-6, with 7 bases identical to TRBD1. In germline, CDR1 is MNHNS, CDR2 SASEGT. The CDR3 has 14 residues.

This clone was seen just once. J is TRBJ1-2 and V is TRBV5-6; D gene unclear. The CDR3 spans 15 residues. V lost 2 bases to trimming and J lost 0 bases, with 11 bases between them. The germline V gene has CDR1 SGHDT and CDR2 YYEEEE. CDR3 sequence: CASSLSQAANYGYTF. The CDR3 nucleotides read TGTGCCAGCAGCTTAAGCCAGGCCGCTAACTATGGCTACACCTTC.

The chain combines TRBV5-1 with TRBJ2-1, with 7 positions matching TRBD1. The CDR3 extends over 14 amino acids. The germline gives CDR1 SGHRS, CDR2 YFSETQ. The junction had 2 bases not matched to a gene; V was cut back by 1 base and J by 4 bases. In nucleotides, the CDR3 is TGCGCCAGCAGCTTGAACAGGGGATACAATGAGCAGTTCTTC. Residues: CASSLNRGYNEQFF.

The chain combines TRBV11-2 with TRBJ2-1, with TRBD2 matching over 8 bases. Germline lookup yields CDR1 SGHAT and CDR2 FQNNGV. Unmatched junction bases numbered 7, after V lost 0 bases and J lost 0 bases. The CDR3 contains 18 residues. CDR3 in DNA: TGTGCCAGCAGCTTAGAGCCTGTAGCGGGGAGCTCCTACAATGAGCAGTTCTTC. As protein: CASSLEPVAGSSYNEQFF. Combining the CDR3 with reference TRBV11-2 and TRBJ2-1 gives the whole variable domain EAGVAQSPRYKIIEKRQSVAFWCNPISGHATLYWYQQILGQGPKLLIQFQNNGVVDDSQLPKDRFSAERLKGVDSTLKIQPAKLEDSAVYLCASSLEPVAGSSYNEQFFGPGTRLTVL.

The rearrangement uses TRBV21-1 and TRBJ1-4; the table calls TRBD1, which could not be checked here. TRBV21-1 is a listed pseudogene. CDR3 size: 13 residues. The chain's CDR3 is CASSGQGGEKLFF. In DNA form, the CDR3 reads TGTGCCAGCAGCGGACAGGGGGGTGAAAAACTGTTTTTT.

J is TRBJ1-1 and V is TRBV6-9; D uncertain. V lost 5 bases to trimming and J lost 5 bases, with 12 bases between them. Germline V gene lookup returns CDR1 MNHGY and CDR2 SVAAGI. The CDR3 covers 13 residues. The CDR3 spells CASSPPERTEAFF. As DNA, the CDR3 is TGTGCCAGCAGTCCCCCGGAGAGGACTGAAGCTTTCTTT.